This TCR beta chain is from a study of T and B cells in COVID-19 patients. Study summary: Peripheral blood came from COVID-19 patients with active infection or after recovery. Critical illness requiring mechanical ventilation or extracorporeal membrane oxygenation affected about 65% of the 20 active-infection patients. In the active-infection cohort, about 90% of the roughly 20 patients had comorbidities linked to unfavorable COVID-19 outcome. Study results and caveats: Active COVID-19 showed highly clonal TRB repertoires; recovery showed diversity and richness above healthy donors.

Blood genomic DNA input for TRB amplification was 250-500 ng. The CDR3 contains 17 residues. CDR1 MNHEY and CDR2 SVGEGT come from the germline V gene. Worth noting for this clonotype: Its antigen is not identified. An end of the junction does not agree with germline; a read error may underlie this.

BIOMED2 TRB-A/B primer pools were used in multiplex TRB PCR. From the multiplex PCR reads, TCRdb called clonotypes with MiXCR, one entry per CDR3 protein. This table has thousands of distinct CDR3 sequences, under 30% appearing once. Sequenced: blood. This chain uses TRBV6-2 or TRBV6-3 with TRBJ2-7, with 9 bases that match TRBD1. The sequence came from a human donor who had recovered from COVID-19. CDR3 sequence reads: CASSYGDRALTKLKQYF. For the CDR3, the DNA is TGTGCCAGCAGTTACGGGGACAGGGCCCTAACCAAGCTCAAGCAGTACTTT.